This TCR beta chain originates from a study of T cells in Graves' hyperthyroidism and ophthalmopathy. Study-level background: Peripheral blood was obtained at initial diagnosis, preceding any treatment.

This clonotype was detected many times. The antigen remains unidentified. Disease lasting under 3 months, a NOSPECS grade of at least 4, and a Clinical Activity Score of at least 3 were features of the ophthalmopathy patients. Exclusion of a patient resulted from uncontrolled infection, other autoimmune disease, pregnancy or lactation. Amplification of TCR beta CDR3 regions was performed using RNA transcripts as template. Using the HTBI primer set, a first-round RT-PCR was run on the TCR CDR3. TCRdb processed the multiplex PCR reads anew with MiXCR; each CDR3 protein has one entry. The table lists about 500,000 distinct CDR3 sequences, 15% to 20% of them singletons. The study, taken as a whole, reports: Blood held most thyroid clonotypes expanded above 0.001 frequency.

Germline V gene data show CDR1 as MDHEN and CDR2 as SYDVKM. V gave up 7 bases and J gave up 6 bases, with 18 bases separating them. This CDR3 has 15 residues. The chain couples TRBV28 to TRBJ2-2; either TRBD1 or TRBD2 may supply D (5 bases each). The sequencing input was blood. The source is a woman aged 25 to 39 with Graves' ophthalmopathy. The CDR3, as DNA: TGTGCCAGCACATCCAGGGACGGTGAGGCCGGGGAGCTGTTTTTT. This encodes CASTSRDGEAGELFF.